The 5 T cell receptor beta chains reported below all come from one sample, sequenced in a study of T cell responses to AZD1222 COVID-19 vaccine. Assay used: immunoSEQ multiplex PCR; TCRdb lists only in-frame clones, some missing. The table lists some 180,000 clones, roughly 92% of them singletons. The sample consisted of peripheral blood, taken on day 0 of AZD1222 vaccination. These receptors originate from an adult in good health.

The J gene is TRBJ1-5, the V gene TRBV24-1; no clear D. The CDR3 has 12 amino acids. Germline CDR1 reads KGHDR; CDR2 reads SFDVKD. Deletions cut 1 base from V and 9 bases from J, with 6 bases between. CDR3 loop: CATSDLAGPQHF. CDR3 DNA: TGTGCCACCAGTGATTTAGCGGGGCCCCAGCATTTT.

The V and J genes are TRBV20-1 and TRBJ2-7; D uncertain. The V end was cut by 2 bases, the J end by 4 bases, with 6 bases between. Germline CDR1 reads DFQATT; CDR2 reads SNEGSKA (reference sequence). The CDR3 is made up of 11 amino acids. The CDR3 spells CSARSGYEQYF. The CDR3 DNA follows: TGCAGTGCTAGATCTGGGTACGAGCAGTACTTC.

J is TRBJ1-4 and V is TRBV7-8; TRBD1 matches 9 bases. This CDR3 contains 14 residues. J was trimmed by 8 bases and V by 3 bases; bases with no gene match: 4. CDR1 SGHVS and CDR2 FQNEAQ come from the germline V gene. CDR3 DNA: TGTGCCAGCAGCTTCTCCGGGACAGGGGAAAAACTGTTTTTT. Translating gives CASSFSGTGEKLFF.

This CDR3 is CASSSRTGGTGNTIYF. The CDR3 DNA sequence: TGTGCCAGCTCATCTCGGACAGGTGGAACGGGAAACACCATATATTTT. V gene TRBV18 combines with J gene TRBJ1-3, with 7 bases that match TRBD1. Per the germline V gene, CDR1 is KGHSH and CDR2 is LQKENI. The CDR3 contains 16 residues. V dropped 5 bases and J dropped 4; count of bases not matched to a gene: 11.

In nucleotides, the CDR3 is TGTGCCAGCTCACCACCGAATGCGGGAGATGCTGGAGCTTTCTTT. The encoded protein is CASSPPNAGDAGAFF. The chain has TRBV18 and TRBJ1-1, with D hard to call. The V end was cut by 0 bases, the J end by 10 bases, with 18 bases between. CDR1 KGHSH and CDR2 LQKENI come from the germline V gene. The CDR3 consists of 15 residues.